The 15 T cell receptor beta chains below all came from one sample that was sequenced in a study of T cell responses to AZD1222 COVID-19 vaccine. Produced via immunoSEQ multiplex PCR; TCRdb's table is partial and in-frame only. The sample includes 65,000 to 95,000 clones, 70% to 90% seen only once; the top ten take about 10%. The specimen comprised peripheral blood, sampled 28 days after the second AZD1222 dose. All receptors come from an adult who received the AZD1222 COVID-19 vaccine.

V and J are TRBV18 and TRBJ1-1; D might be TRBD1 (6 bases). The germline V and J ends were trimmed by 6 bases and 4 bases, with 15 bases remaining between them. The germline V gene has CDR1 KGHSH and CDR2 LQKENI. There are 14 residues in the CDR3. The DNA for the CDR3 is TGTGCCAGCTCGGGACAAGGCGTAGGCACTGAAGCTTTCTTT. This codes for CASSGQGVGTEAFF.

The J gene is TRBJ2-3, the V gene TRBV6-5; 7 bases align to TRBD2. CDR3 size: 16 residues. The ends lost 0 bases at V and 0 bases at J; junction bases unmatched: 3. The germline V gene has CDR1 MNHEY and CDR2 SVGAGI. Here the CDR3 reads CASSYSSGGSTDTQYF. CDR3 bases: TGTGCCAGCAGTTACTCTTCGGGGGGTAGCACAGATACGCAGTATTTT.

V is TRBV9 and J is TRBJ1-5; TRBD1 is a possible D gene (6 bases). The V gene lost 3 bases and the J gene lost 3 bases, with 13 bases spanning the gap. This CDR3 contains 15 residues. Germline V gene data show CDR1 as SGDLS and CDR2 as YYNGEE. CDR3 nucleotides: TGTGCCAGCAGCGCCTACGGGACACTCAATCAGCCCCAGCATTTT. This gives the protein CASSAYGTLNQPQHF. Filled out from reference TRBV9 and TRBJ1-5, the complete variable domain reads DSGVTQTPKHLITATGQRVTLRCSPRSGDLSVYWYQQSLDQGLQFLIQYYNGEERAKGNILERFSAQQFPDLHSELNLSSLELGDSALYFCASSAYGTLNQPQHFGDGTRLSIL.

The gene calls are TRBV19 and TRBJ1-5; D may be TRBD1 (6 bases). Trimming cost V 5 bases and J 3 bases, with 11 bases left between them. Per germline, CDR1 LNHDA and CDR2 SQIVND (reference sequence). The CDR3 runs 14 residues. CDR3 region: CASSRTVSNQPQHF. CDR3 DNA sequence: TGTGCCAGTAGTCGGACAGTCTCCAATCAGCCCCAGCATTTT.

The CDR3 sequence is CASSEPRTASTNEKLFF. CDR3 sequence (DNA): TGCGCCAGCAGTGAGCCGAGGACAGCATCTACTAATGAAAAACTGTTTTTT. The chain joins TRBV10-1 to TRBJ1-4; D is possibly TRBD1 (6 bases). Germline V CDR1 and CDR2: WNHNN, SYGVQD (reference sequence). The CDR3 contains 17 residues. Trimming removed 2 bases at V and 2 bases at J, with 15 bases between.

The chain recombines TRBV11-2 with TRBJ2-7; tentatively, D is TRBD2 (6 bases). This CDR3 is 17 amino acids long. CDR1 and CDR2 from the germline V gene are SGHAT and FQNNGV. The ends were cut back, 2 bases at V and 2 bases at J, with 19 bases in the middle. The CDR3 is CASSLTFPEGNPYEQYF. DNA for the CDR3: TGTGCCAGCAGCTTAACCTTTCCGGAGGGTAACCCCTACGAGCAGTACTTC.

The chain links TRBV7-2 to TRBJ2-3; TRBD2 matches at 10 bases. Germline loops: CDR1 SGHTA, CDR2 FQGNSA. With V trimmed by 1 base and J by 5 bases, 6 bases remained unmatched. The CDR3 length is 16 residues. Written as DNA, the CDR3 is TGTGCCAGCAGCTTAGGAGCGGGGGGGAGGGTAGATACGCAGTATTTT. Residues: CASSLGAGGRVDTQYF.

This clone has only a few counts. J is TRBJ2-7 and V is TRBV11-1; D remains unclear. Germline loops: CDR1 SGHAT, CDR2 FQDESV (reference sequence). Trimming shortened V by 4 bases and J by 1 base, and 5 bases separated the two germline ends. This CDR3 comprises 12 residues. The CDR3 protein is CASSSESYEQYF. CDR3 in DNA: TGTGCCAGCAGCTCCGAATCCTACGAGCAGTACTTC.

The CDR3 here is CASSWRQGAYETQYF. DNA of the CDR3: TGTGCCAGCAGCTGGAGGCAGGGGGCGTATGAGACCCAGTACTTC. The chain joins TRBV5-4 to TRBJ2-5; TRBD1 agrees at 8 bases. The V and J ends lost 3 bases and 5 bases, in that order; junction bases with no gene match: 9. Germline V CDR1 and CDR2: SGHNT, YYREEE (reference sequence). This CDR3 has 15 amino acids.

The V and J genes are TRBV2 and TRBJ1-3, with D uncertain. The CDR3 consists of 13 residues. Looked up from germline, CDR1 is SNHLY and CDR2 is FYNNEI. V was trimmed by 11 bases and J by 0 bases, leaving 11 bases between them. As DNA, the CDR3 is TGTGCCCGGAACGTCCTCTCTGGAAACACCATATATTTT. It codes for CARNVLSGNTIYF.

The V call is TRBV19, the J call TRBJ2-7, with 9 bases identical to TRBD2. The CDR3 extends over 16 amino acids. Unmatched junction bases numbered 4, after V lost 0 bases and J lost 1 base. In germline, CDR1 is LNHDA, CDR2 SQIVND (reference sequence). The CDR3 region has the DNA TGTGCCAGTAGTATAGACCTTAGCGGGGGATCCTACGAGCAGTACTTC. Residues: CASSIDLSGGSYEQYF.

The rearrangement uses TRBV27 and TRBJ2-1, with D perhaps TRBD1 or TRBD2 (5 bases each). The V gene's germline CDR1 is MNHEY and CDR2 SMNVEV (reference sequence). The CDR3 runs 14 residues. V was trimmed by 0 bases and J by 10 bases, leaving 13 bases between them. The CDR3 DNA sequence: TGTGCCAGCAGTTTATCCGACCTTGGGGACGAGCAGTTCTTC. As protein: CASSLSDLGDEQFF.

The chain links TRBV19 to TRBJ2-7; a possible D gene is TRBD1 (6 bases). The CDR3 is made up of 15 amino acids. Per the germline V gene, CDR1 is LNHDA and CDR2 is SQIVND (reference sequence). V lost 4 bases, J lost 3 bases, and 16 bases lay in between. The CDR3 DNA sequence: TGTGCCAGTAGTAGCTTCGGGACACCTATCTACGAGCAGTACTTC. Translating gives CASSSFGTPIYEQYF.

This chain connects TRBV5-5 to TRBJ2-3; possibly TRBD2 for D (6 bases). Germline V gene lookup returns CDR1 SGHKS and CDR2 YYEKEE (reference sequence). This CDR3 has 15 residues. The V end lost 4 bases, the J end lost 0 bases, and 12 bases lay between the germline ends. DNA of the CDR3: TGTGCCAGCAGCCCAGGACTATATAGCACAGATACGCAGTATTTT. Its protein is CASSPGLYSTDTQYF.

The J gene is TRBJ2-7, the V gene TRBV28, with TRBD1 identical over 10 bases. With 3 bases clipped from V and 3 bases from J, the junction kept 2 bases outside the gene matches. Looked up from germline, CDR1 is MDHEN and CDR2 is SYDVKM. This CDR3 region has 14 residues. This chain's CDR3 is CASSFRDRGYEQYF. For the CDR3, the DNA is TGTGCCAGCAGTTTCAGGGACAGGGGCTACGAGCAGTACTTC.